This is a list of T cell receptor beta chains from one sample in a study of cytomegalovirus exposure and HLA in healthy donors. Libraries were prepared by immunoSEQ multiplex PCR; TCRdb keeps only in-frame clonotypes and omits some of them. Of about 99,000 clones detected, around 77% appear once; the ten largest clones hold about 4.1%. Material: PBMCs. The source of these receptors is a man in his fifties in good health and CMV-seropositive. The conserved cysteine and the conserved F or W are not part of the CDR3 here. The size field is filled for only some rows; it gives once, few, many or a size class.

len	v_gene	abundance	CDR3aa
11	TRBV5-4	.	ASSLVASYEQY
14	TRBV19	few	ASSMGGFGGDTEAF
12	TRBV7-2	.	ASSPGVFGYEQY
12	TRBV5-1	.	ASSPWDRGYEQY
16	TRBV28	.	ASLRDGTSERASYEQY
10	TRBV6-5	.	ASSTRGYGYT
14	TRBV7-6	few	ASSLGASGTSGELF
11	TRBV5-1	few	ASSLDSQETQY
15	TRBV19	.	ASSIRAGQGTYNEQF
16	TRBV5-6	.	ASSLGTSGFTSTDTQY
12	TRBV7-3	once	ASSLTTSGSEQY
13	TRBV5-1	.	ASSLSIGRVYEQY
13	TRBV11-3	.	ASSSRTSGTDTQY
19	TRBV23-1	.	ASSQSWTGGAPSGYSYEQY
14	TRBV9	.	ASSVGGGVGQETQY
13	TRBV7-2	.	ASSPPGLPSYEQY
13	TRBV30	.	AWTGTGDFAYGYT
12	TRBV21-1	.	ASSTGTGAQPQH
13	TRBV5-1	.	ASSLTPGQGPEQY
9	TRBV20-1	.	SATNSYEQY
13	TRBV5-4	once	ASSPTSGRAGEQY
11	TRBV28	.	ATEHYITGELF
14	TRBV28	.	ASSQGRDRGPTEAF
14	TRBV15	.	ATSRGGGQGAETQY
12	TRBV5-1	.	ASSADILQEAQY
16	TRBV7-6	.	ASSLLSSGGINSYEQY
14	TRBV28	.	ASRKVGLALHNEQF
12	TRBV6-6	.	ASSQGQATYEQY
12	TRBV7-2	.	ASSPQVAGYEQY
13	TRBV18	.	ASSPAGTISYEQY
13	TRBV28	.	ASSYGTGETYGYT
14	TRBV28	.	ASSTYRGLTNEKLF
15	TRBV28	once	ASSLGRIGRRDTEAF
13	TRBV14	.	ASSQDRGNTGELF
13	TRBV7-3	.	ASSPTSDNTGELF
12	TRBV6-1	.	ASTRTGRPDAQY
13	TRBV9	.	ASSVGGLAGYEQF
13	TRBV5-1	.	ASSSVGASTDTQY
13	TRBV11-2	.	ASSLDPAGGSEAF
13	TRBV6-5	few	ASSPGRVSYNEQF
14	TRBV7-3	once	ASSLTVQNSYNEQF
10	TRBV6-6	.	ASGRLYNEQF
12	TRBV28	.	ASSFDRDLLGYT
13	TRBV2	.	ASRLAGGLFDEQY
13	TRBV7-9	.	ASSSLQGSNQPQH